These 10 T cell receptor beta chains originate from one sample sequenced in a study of blood T cell repertoires in COVID-19. Sequenced by immunoSEQ multiplex PCR; TCRdb stores in-frame clones only, minus some. There are under 300,000 clones in the sample; approximately 83% occur only once, and 1.5% to 2% lies in the top ten. Source material: peripheral blood. The receptors were gathered from a young man who had recovered from COVID-19.

The CDR3 DNA reads as TGTGCCAGCTCACAACAGGGGGTCAAGAACACTGAAGCTTTCTTT. Translating it yields CASSQQGVKNTEAFF. The chain joins TRBV18 to TRBJ1-1, with 8 bases that match TRBD1. Germline V lookup: CDR1 KGHSH, CDR2 LQKENI. V was clipped by 4 bases and J by 1 base; unmatched bases: 5. This CDR3 is built from 15 residues.

This chain joins TRBV19 and TRBJ1-1, with unresolved D. The CDR3 consists of 13 residues. Germline-derived CDR1 and CDR2 are LNHDA and SQIVND (reference sequence). With 5 bases removed from V and 1 base from J, the gap between germline ends came to 8 bases. For the CDR3, the DNA is TGTGCCAGTAGTGAGTATGAGAACACTGAAGCTTTCTTT. This translates into CASSEYENTEAFF.

The V gene is TRBV6-5, the J gene TRBJ1-5; D is uncertain. V was cut by 5 bases and J by 0 bases, with 8 bases left in between. The CDR3 covers 14 residues. Germline V CDR1 and CDR2: MNHEY, SVGAGI. The CDR3 nucleotides read TGTGCCAGCAGTCGACACGGTAGCAATCAGCCCCAGCATTTT. Translation: CASSRHGSNQPQHF.

The gene calls are TRBV6-2 or TRBV6-3 and TRBJ1-3; D perhaps matches TRBD1 (6 bases). The CDR3 consists of 14 residues. The germline V gene has CDR1 MNHEY and CDR2 SVGEGT. Trimming took 6 bases from V and 7 from J, leaving 16 bases between them. DNA for the CDR3: TGTGCCAGCAGCTCTACCGGGGGGGCGAACACCATATATTTT. This codes for CASSSTGGANTIYF.

This clone was observed a handful of times. The chain links TRBV24-1 to TRBJ2-2, with D possibly being TRBD1 (6 bases). Germline CDR1 is KGHDR and CDR2 is SFDVKD. This CDR3 contains 19 residues. V was shortened by 2 bases and J by 0 bases, with 18 bases between the two germline ends. CDR3 sequence reads: CATSDSRQVLRANTGELFF. CDR3 nucleotide sequence: TGTGCCACCAGTGATTCTCGACAGGTTCTCCGGGCGAACACCGGGGAGCTGTTTTTT.

Worth noting for this clone: Other DNA sequences of this sample code for an identical CDR3. This chain uses TRBV3-1 (or the pseudogene TRBV3-2) with TRBJ1-6, with D uncertain. CDR1 LGHDT and CDR2 YNNKEL come from the germline V gene (reference sequence). Trimming took 0 bases from V and 7 from J, leaving 7 bases between them. This CDR3 has 14 amino acids. For the CDR3, the DNA is TGTGCCAGCAGCCAAGAGGGAGGGAATTCACCCCTCCACTTT. It specifies CASSQEGGNSPLHF.

The chain has TRBV3-1 (or the pseudogene TRBV3-2) and TRBJ2-2; the D is unclear. Per germline, CDR1 LGHDT and CDR2 YNNKEL (reference sequence). V lost 0 bases and J 7 bases, leaving 9 bases between the germline ends. CDR3 length: 14 amino acids. The CDR3 bases are TGTGCCAGCAGCCAAGATCGGGTAATCGGGGAGCTGTTTTTT. Protein product: CASSQDRVIGELFF.

This chain links TRBV29-1 with TRBJ1-1, with 7 nucleotides matching TRBD1. Germline assignment: CDR1 SQVTM and CDR2 ANQGSEA. V trimming: 6 bases; J trimming: 7 bases; junction bases outside the gene matches: 5. The CDR3 is 11 residues long. As DNA, the CDR3 is TGCAGCGTCGGGACAGTAGTTGAAGCTTTCTTT. Encoded protein: CSVGTVVEAFF.

This sequence joins TRBV4-1 and TRBJ2-7; 8 bases align to TRBD1. This CDR3 comprises 13 residues. With V trimmed by 1 base and J by 12 bases, 8 bases remained unmatched. Germline CDR1 and CDR2: MGHRA and YSYEKL. CDR3: CASSQGQGARVYF. The DNA for the CDR3 is TGCGCCAGCAGCCAAGGTCAGGGGGCGCGGGTGTACTTC.

The chain carries TRBV10-1 and TRBJ2-1; D perhaps matches TRBD2 (7 bases). The V gene's germline CDR1 is WNHNN and CDR2 SYGVQD (reference sequence). The CDR3 sequence is 14 residues long. Between the trimmed V and J ends, which lost 3 bases and 10 bases, there was a span of 16 bases. The CDR3 DNA sequence: TGCGCCAGCAGTGATGGTGGGGGGGCCAGGGAGCAGTTCTTC. It codes for CASSDGGGAREQFF.